Each of the 21 T cell receptor beta chains below was sequenced from the same sample in a study of blood T cells in healthy people across ages. A second PCR of 7 to 11 cycles used a sample-barcoded 5' primer and a J-beta primer mix. TCRdb recomputed calls from the 5' RACE reads with MiXCR, one row per CDR3 protein. Counted here are 1.5 million to 2 million distinct CDR3 sequences, 28% occurring once; the ten biggest clones make up 7.7%. Sequencing was done on a sample of blood. All receptors derive from a woman aged 25 to 39 in good health.

This clonotype was seen a few times. V is TRBV12-3 or TRBV12-4 and J is TRBJ2-7; D may be TRBD1 or TRBD2 (5 bases each). Trimming cost V 3 bases and J 2 bases, with 14 bases left between them. The CDR3 totals 15 residues. CDR3 sequence (DNA): TGTGCCAGCAGTTTCAACGGGGCCCTAACCTACGAGCAGTACTTC. Residues: CASSFNGALTYEQYF.

This clonotype was recorded at least ten times. The V gene is TRBV6-6, the J gene TRBJ2-3, with D maybe TRBD1 (6 bases). Deletions cut 2 bases from V and 5 bases from J, with 8 bases between. Germline loops: CDR1 MNHNY, CDR2 SVGAGI (reference sequence). This CDR3 region has 13 residues. The CDR3 protein is CASSYQGRDTQYF. The DNA for the CDR3 is TGTGCCAGCAGTTACCAGGGGAGAGATACGCAGTATTTT.

This sequence joins TRBV21-1 and TRBJ1-5; no check of the table's D call, TRBD1, against the DNA was made. TRBV21-1 is listed as a pseudogene. This CDR3 spans 17 amino acids. The CDR3 spells CASRTVAGAGSNQPQHF. DNA of the CDR3: TGTGCCAGCAGAACCGTGGCCGGGGCGGGGAGCAATCAGCCCCAGCATTTT.

This clonotype came up a few times. The rearrangement links TRBV3-1 to TRBJ1-2, with TRBD1 identical over 7 bases. The CDR3 has 15 residues. V shed 4 bases, J shed 5 bases, and the junction held 10 bases outside the gene matches. Germline loops: CDR1 LGHDT, CDR2 YNNKEL (reference sequence). CDR3 region: CASSRQDGTVYGYTF. In nucleotides, the CDR3 is TGTGCCAGCAGCCGGCAGGACGGGACAGTGTATGGCTACACCTTC. Based on the CDR3 plus reference TRBV3-1 and TRBJ1-2, the full variable domain is DTAVSQTPKYLVTQMGNDKSIKCEQNLGHDTMYWYKQDSKKFLKIMFSYNNKELIINETVPNRFSPKSPDKAHLNLHINSLELGDSAVYFCASSRQDGTVYGYTFGSGTRLTVV.

Only a few counts were recorded for this clonotype. J is TRBJ2-3 and V is TRBV20-1, with TRBD1 matching 8 bases. From germline, CDR1 is DFQATT and CDR2 SNEGSKA (reference sequence). Germline trimming cut 3 bases from V and 3 bases from J; bases unmatched to any gene: 5. The CDR3 is 14 residues long. CDR3 region: CSASAGGVTDTQYF. As DNA, the CDR3 is TGCAGTGCTAGTGCAGGGGGCGTGACAGATACGCAGTATTTT.

The sample holds one count of this clonotype. This clone may be a read error of a much larger clone one base away. This chain links TRBV18 with TRBJ2-7, with 7 nucleotides matching TRBD1. CDR3 length: 15 residues. The J segment lost 2 bases and the V segment lost 4 bases, leaving 8 bases of the junction unmatched. CDR1 is KGHSH, CDR2 LQKENI, per germline. CDR3 protein: CASSLGTAKAYEQYF. The CDR3 DNA sequence: TGTGCCAGCTCACTCGGGACAGCCAAAGCCTACGAGCAGTACTTC.

This clonotype has ten or more counts. The chain is built from TRBV5-1 and TRBJ1-2, with TRBD1 matching over 8 bases. The V and J ends lost 0 bases and 8 bases, in that order; junction bases with no gene match: 3. CDR3 length: 13 amino acids. Germline V gene sequence: CDR1 SGHRS, CDR2 YFSETQ. CDR3 coding DNA: TGCGCCAGCAGCTTGGGAGGACAGGGCGGCTACACCTTC. Translated, it gives CASSLGGQGGYTF.

The V and J genes are TRBV9 and TRBJ2-5; TRBD2 agrees at 7 bases. V gave up 4 bases and J gave up 3 bases; unmatched junction bases: 9. Germline CDR1 and CDR2: SGDLS and YYNGEE. The CDR3 covers 15 residues. The CDR3 nucleotides are TGTGCCAGCAGCATACGGGGGGAGTTTGAAGAGACCCAGTACTTC. Amino acid sequence: CASSIRGEFEETQYF.

V is TRBV28 and J is TRBJ2-4, with TRBD1 matching over 8 bases. J was trimmed by 13 bases and V by 5 bases; bases with no gene match: 22. The germline V gene encodes CDR1 MDHEN and CDR2 SYDVKM. The CDR3 is made up of 17 amino acids. The CDR3 is CASSPPLQGAPYNEQYF. The CDR3 DNA reads TGTGCCAGCAGTCCCCCTCTCCAGGGGGCACCCTACAATGAGCAGTACTTC.

This clonotype was observed at least ten times. The V gene is TRBV5-1, the J gene TRBJ2-1; D is undetermined. The CDR3 runs 12 residues. With 0 bases removed from V and 9 bases from J, the gap between germline ends came to 7 bases. The germline gives CDR1 SGHRS, CDR2 YFSETQ. DNA for the CDR3: TGCGCCAGCAGCTTGGTACAGCGTGAGCAGTTCTTC. Its protein is CASSLVQREQFF.

At least ten counts were recorded for this clonotype. V and J are TRBV5-6 and TRBJ2-5; TRBD1 agrees at 9 bases. Germline CDR1 and CDR2: SGHDT and YYEEEE. V lost 4 bases, J lost 4 bases, and 14 bases stayed unmatched. CDR3 size: 17 residues. CDR3 sequence: CASSETLGTGSRETQYF. CDR3 sequence (DNA): TGTGCCAGCAGCGAAACCCTAGGGACAGGGTCTCGAGAGACCCAGTACTTC.

This clonotype occurred a few times. The rearrangement joins TRBV7-9 to TRBJ2-1, with TRBD1 matching 9 bases. Germline V lookup: CDR1 SEHNR, CDR2 FQNEAQ (reference sequence). V lost 4 bases to trimming and J lost 3 bases; unmatched junction nucleotides: 7. The CDR3 spans 16 residues. CDR3 nucleotides: TGTGCCAGCAGCTGCGAGACAGGGGGAGGCTACAATGAGCAGTTCTTC. Its translation is CASSCETGGGYNEQFF.

This rearrangement joins TRBV28 to TRBJ1-5; 9 bases align to TRBD1. Germline trimming cut 5 bases from V and 1 base from J; bases unmatched to any gene: 9. The CDR3 is 17 residues long. Germline assignment: CDR1 MDHEN and CDR2 SYDVKM. The CDR3 reads CASSRTGAGWSNQPQHF. CDR3 nucleotide sequence: TGTGCCAGCAGTCGGACAGGGGCCGGGTGGAGCAATCAGCCCCAGCATTTT.

This clonotype was seen many times. J is TRBJ2-7 and V is TRBV5-4; 7 bases are shared with TRBD1. The length of the CDR3 is 14 residues. Germline assignment: CDR1 SGHNT and CDR2 YYREEE (reference sequence). V lost 2 bases, J lost 5 bases, and 7 bases stayed unmatched. CDR3 bases: TGTGCCAGCAGCTTAAGGGACAGTTTCCACGAGCAGTACTTC. Amino acid sequence: CASSLRDSFHEQYF.

This clonotype showed up just a few times. The J gene is TRBJ1-2, the V gene TRBV7-9, with D possibly matching TRBD1 (6 bases). This CDR3 region has 17 residues. The V end was cut by 5 bases, the J end by 4 bases, with 23 bases between. The germline V gene has CDR1 SEHNR and CDR2 FQNEAQ (reference sequence). The CDR3 region has the DNA TGTGCCAGCAGCCCAAGGGTGGACAGTGCCTTGGGCTATGGCTACACCTTC. Translating it yields CASSPRVDSALGYGYTF. The full variable domain, in which reference TRBV7-9 and TRBJ1-2 provide the parts outside the CDR3, is DTGVSQNPRHKITKRGQNVTFRCDPISEHNRLYWYRQTLGQGPEFLTYFQNEAQLEKSRLLSDRFSAERPKGSFSTLEIQRTEQGDSAMYLCASSPRVDSALGYGYTFGSGTRLTVV.

This chain joins TRBV7-9 and TRBJ1-2; possibly TRBD1 for D (6 bases). The CDR3 is 14 residues long. V dropped 1 base and J dropped 8 bases, with 14 bases sitting between them. CDR1 is SEHNR and CDR2 is FQNEAQ in the germline V gene (reference sequence). Written as DNA, the CDR3 is TGTGCCAGCAGCTTAGACAGGGTGGCTTTCGGCTACACCTTC. Protein product: CASSLDRVAFGYTF.

This clonotype appeared many times. The chain couples TRBV5-5 to TRBJ2-1, with 8 bases that match TRBD1. Germline-derived CDR1 and CDR2 are SGHKS and YYEKEE (reference sequence). V lost 4 bases, J lost 9 bases, and 12 bases stayed unmatched. This CDR3 has 15 residues. The chain's CDR3 is CASSTGQGRGSEQFF. The CDR3 DNA reads as TGTGCCAGCAGCACCGGACAGGGACGTGGGAGTGAGCAGTTCTTC.

With respect to this clonotype: A junction boundary mismatches the germline segment, possibly from a read error. This chain connects TRBV6-5 to TRBJ2-3, with 9 positions matching TRBD2. The CDR3 loop spans 15 amino acids. From germline, CDR1 is MNHEY and CDR2 SVGAGI. CDR3 sequence reads: CASRRSGRRADTPYF. DNA of the CDR3: TGTGCCAGCAGGCGGAGCGGGAGGAGGGCAGATACGCCGTATTTT.

The V gene is TRBV5-1, the J gene TRBJ1-1; D may be TRBD1 (5 bases). The CDR3 has 15 residues. Trimming took 5 bases from V and 3 from J, leaving 17 bases between them. Germline assignment: CDR1 SGHRS and CDR2 YFSETQ. CDR3 in DNA: TGCGCCAGCAGGAACGGGCAGGGTCGCGACACTGAAGCTTTCTTT. It yields the protein CASRNGQGRDTEAFF.

V is TRBV28 and J is TRBJ2-1; tentatively, D is TRBD1 (6 bases). V was pared by 6 bases and J by 14 bases, with 14 bases between. Germline CDR1 reads MDHEN; CDR2 reads SYDVKM. This CDR3 contains 11 residues. CDR3 region: CASSTGSKEFF. The DNA for the CDR3 is TGTGCCAGCAGCACAGGGAGCAAGGAGTTCTTC.

For the CDR3, the DNA is TGCAGTGCTTCGGGGCTGACACTAGCGGGAGTCGGTGAGCAGTACTTC. This codes for CSASGLTLAGVGEQYF. This chain connects TRBV20-1 to TRBJ2-7; TRBD2 aligns across 11 bases. V shed 5 bases and J 7 bases; nucleotides not matched to a gene: 16. The germline gives CDR1 DFQATT, CDR2 SNEGSKA (reference sequence). There are 16 residues in the CDR3.